The 9 T cell receptor beta chains reported below all come from one sample, sequenced in a study of cytomegalovirus exposure and HLA in healthy donors. PCR involved 60 Vbeta and 13 Jbeta primers. Assay used: immunoSEQ multiplex PCR; TCRdb lists only in-frame clones, some missing. This sample has about 110,000 clones, with about 80% found just once. Sample: PBMCs. The source of these receptors is a woman in her 50s in good health and CMV-seropositive.

J is TRBJ1-2 and V is TRBV5-1, with D perhaps matching TRBD1 (5 bases). Trimming pared 2 bases from V and 6 bases from J, leaving 11 bases between. The CDR3 spans 13 residues. Germline values: CDR1 SGHRS, CDR2 YFSETQ. The CDR3 sequence: CASSFGGVDGYTF. CDR3 in DNA: TGCGCCAGCAGCTTTGGGGGGGTCGATGGCTACACCTTC. The full variable domain, in which reference TRBV5-1 and TRBJ1-2 provide the parts outside the CDR3, is KAGVTQTPRYLIKTRGQQVTLSCSPISGHRSVSWYQQTPGQGLQFLFEYFSETQRNKGNFPGRFSGRQFSNSRSEMNVSTLELGDSALYLCASSFGGVDGYTFGSGTRLTVV.

V is TRBV28 and J is TRBJ1-2; TRBD1 matches 9 bases. Losses at the gene ends were 5 bases for V and 6 bases for J; bases not matched to a gene: 13. The CDR3 covers 16 residues. Germline loops: CDR1 MDHEN, CDR2 SYDVKM. CDR3 protein: CASSQLGQGGRDGYTF. The DNA for the CDR3 is TGTGCCAGCAGTCAATTGGGACAGGGAGGTCGAGATGGCTACACCTTC.

Notes on this clone: An end of the junction differs from the germline gene, which may be a read error. CDR3 amino acids: CSSSLAYRMGEQFF. Here the CDR3 DNA reads TGTTCCAGCAGCTTAGCCTACAGAATGGGTGAGCAGTTCTTC. The rearrangement uses TRBV7-9 and TRBJ2-1; D unclear. Germline CDR1 SEHNR, CDR2 FQNEAQ (reference sequence). The length of the CDR3 is 14 residues.

V is TRBV18 and J is TRBJ2-7; D not certain. Trimming removed 3 bases from V and 2 bases from J, with 11 bases in between. Looked up from germline, CDR1 is KGHSH and CDR2 is LQKENI. The CDR3 has 14 amino acids. In DNA form, the CDR3 reads TGTGCCAGCTCACCGGCGGCAGTGCCCTACGAGCAGTACTTC. It is translated as CASSPAAVPYEQYF.

The rearrangement joins TRBV7-8 to TRBJ2-2; 7 bases map to TRBD2. This CDR3 spans 16 amino acids. The V and J ends lost 2 bases and 1 base, in that order; junction bases with no gene match: 4. Per germline, CDR1 SGHVS and CDR2 FQNEAQ. CDR3 amino acids: CASSLRRERNTGELFF. CDR3 sequence (DNA): TGTGCCAGCAGCTTACGGCGGGAGCGGAACACCGGGGAGCTGTTTTTT.

The CDR3 spells CASSFSQGRPRETQYF. The DNA of the CDR3 is TGTGCCAGCAGCTTCTCACAGGGACGTCCTAGAGAGACCCAGTACTTC. The chain uses TRBV7-2 and TRBJ2-5, with D possibly being TRBD1 (6 bases). Germline V gene sequence: CDR1 SGHTA, CDR2 FQGNSA. The CDR3 is 16 amino acids. The V and J ends lost 3 bases and 4 bases respectively, with 18 bases between them.

The chain couples TRBV7-3 to TRBJ2-1; TRBD1 might be the D (6 bases). The CDR3 runs 13 residues. Germline-derived CDR1 and CDR2 are SGHTA and FQGTGA. V was shortened by 2 bases and J by 6 bases, with 8 bases between the two germline ends. CDR3 in DNA: TGTGCCAGCAGCTTAGACAGGAGCAATGAGCAGTTCTTC. Translated, it gives CASSLDRSNEQFF.

V is TRBV5-4 and J is TRBJ2-7; perhaps TRBD2 as D (5 bases). CDR1 is SGHNT, CDR2 YYREEE, per germline (reference sequence). V gave up 4 bases and J gave up 0 bases, with 14 bases separating them. CDR3 length equals 15 residues. The CDR3 region has the DNA TGTGCCAGCAGCCCCGGCGGGCAGTACTCCTACGAGCAGTACTTC. Translating it yields CASSPGGQYSYEQYF.

The V and J genes are TRBV9 and TRBJ1-2; possible D gene TRBD1, 5 bases. V gave up 0 bases and J gave up 8 bases, with 11 bases separating them. This CDR3 spans 13 amino acids. Germline values: CDR1 SGDLS, CDR2 YYNGEE. The CDR3 nucleotides read TGTGCCAGCAGCGTAGTAATTGGGGGGGGCTACACCTTC. Its protein is CASSVVIGGGYTF.